This T cell receptor (beta chain) emerged from a study of CD8 T cells in Susac syndrome. From blood CD8+ and CD4+ T cells, the TCR beta chain was sequenced. When the RNA was reverse transcribed, random hexamers were used with an input of about 0.5 to 1 ug. Each CDR3 protein is one row after TCRdb ran MiXCR on the immunoSEQ multiplex PCR reads. The table lists more than 70,000 distinct CDR3 sequences, 90% to 95% of them singletons. In germline, CDR1 is SGDLS, CDR2 YYNGEE. The CDR3 is 13 amino acids. Deletions cut 2 bases from V and 4 bases from J, with 7 bases between. The chain combines TRBV9 with TRBJ2-1; no clear D gene. The specimen was CD8+ T cells from PBMCs. This sequence was found in a human donor with multiple sclerosis. This chain's CDR3 is CASSVSEYNEQFF. The CDR3 bases are TGTGCCAGCAGCGTCAGCGAGTACAATGAGCAGTTCTTC.